Given below is one T cell receptor (beta chain) in context. The CDR3 is 15 residues long. Germline-derived CDR1 and CDR2 are ENHRY and SYGVKD. V shed 6 bases and J shed 0 bases, with 15 bases lying between them. The data originate from a study of shared clonotypes between healthy human individuals. Some clones are missing from TCRdb's copy, which holds only in-frame ones; the method was immunoSEQ multiplex PCR. This sample has 1.4 million or so clones; approximately 98.5% occur once, and the top ten carry approximately 0.4%. The chain carries TRBV10-3 and TRBJ2-7; D not resolved. The sample consisted of naive CD4+ T cells sorted from blood. Specified subset: CD45RA+ positively selected. The TCR sequence derives from a man aged 25 to 40 in good health. This chain's CDR3 is CAIRRTGSASYEQYF. CDR3 sequence (DNA): TGTGCCATCAGGCGCACCGGATCAGCCTCCTACGAGCAGTACTTC.